One and the same sample provided the 29 T cell receptor beta chains below, sequenced in a study of T cell changes during pregnancy in multiple sclerosis. Assay used: immunoSEQ multiplex PCR; TCRdb lists only in-frame clones, some missing. The sample contains tens of thousands of clones, just over 90% of which appear only once. The specimen was CD4+ T cells from peripheral blood mononuclear cells, collected in the second trimester of pregnancy. These receptors all come from a female donor with multiple sclerosis, enrolled in a pregnancy study.

The chain employs TRBV6-5 and TRBJ2-7, with a weak D call TRBD1 (5 bases). This CDR3 spans 14 amino acids. Trimming shortened V by 5 bases and J by 4 bases, and 15 bases separated the two germline ends. Germline CDR1 reads MNHEY; CDR2 reads SVGAGI. The chain's CDR3 is CASSPVGQIYEQYF. In nucleotides, the CDR3 is TGTGCCAGCAGTCCGGTGGGGCAGATATACGAGCAGTACTTC.

The chain combines TRBV6-6 with TRBJ2-7; TRBD1 aligns across 8 bases. The length of the CDR3 is 14 residues. The junction had 7 bases not matched to a gene; V was cut back by 5 bases and J by 4 bases. Per germline, CDR1 MNHNY and CDR2 SVGAGI (reference sequence). CDR3 coding DNA: TGTGCCAGCAGTACCCGGACAGGGTATTACGAGCAGTACTTC. Translating it yields CASSTRTGYYEQYF.

The rearrangement joins TRBV9 to TRBJ1-2; D not resolved. Germline CDR1 reads SGDLS; CDR2 reads YYNGEE. This CDR3 is built from 14 residues. The V gene lost 0 bases and the J gene lost 1 base, with 7 bases spanning the gap. This CDR3 is CASSVGANNYGYTF. The CDR3 DNA sequence: TGTGCCAGCAGCGTAGGGGCAAATAACTATGGCTACACCTTC. Variable domain in full (rest from reference TRBV9 and TRBJ1-2): DSGVTQTPKHLITATGQRVTLRCSPRSGDLSVYWYQQSLDQGLQFLIQYYNGEERAKGNILERFSAQQFPDLHSELNLSSLELGDSALYFCASSVGANNYGYTFGSGTRLTVV.

The chain links TRBV5-4 to TRBJ1-4; D not certain. Germline-derived CDR1 and CDR2 are SGHNT and YYREEE (reference sequence). The CDR3 contains 17 residues. V lost 2 bases, J lost 0 bases, and 14 bases lay in between. The CDR3 region has the DNA TGTGCCAGCAGCTTCCTTGGGCAGGCAGCAACTAATGAAAAACTGTTTTTT. Translated: CASSFLGQAATNEKLFF.

J is TRBJ2-1 and V is TRBV11-3, with 9 nucleotides matching TRBD1. The CDR3 length is 18 residues. V lost 5 bases to trimming and J lost 4 bases; unmatched junction nucleotides: 15. Germline CDR1 SGHNT, CDR2 YENEEA. The CDR3 spells CASSQESKRDRVYNEQFF. CDR3 bases: TGTGCCAGCAGCCAGGAAAGCAAACGGGACAGGGTGTACAATGAGCAGTTCTTC.

The gene calls are TRBV28 and TRBJ1-5, with TRBD1 as a possible D gene (5 bases). Deletions cut 3 bases from V and 6 bases from J, with 15 bases between. Per germline, CDR1 MDHEN and CDR2 SYDVKM. The CDR3 totals 15 residues. CDR3 residues: CASSLIWGEGQPQHF. CDR3 nucleotide sequence: TGTGCCAGCAGTTTGATCTGGGGGGAAGGTCAGCCCCAGCATTTT.

This clone was seen just once. The J gene is TRBJ1-3, the V gene TRBV28; D unclear. Germline-derived CDR1 and CDR2 are MDHEN and SYDVKM. V lost 2 bases and J lost 3, with 8 bases in between. There are 14 residues in the CDR3. Here the CDR3 reads CASSLRGIGNTIYF. The CDR3 coding sequence is TGTGCCAGCAGTTTACGAGGGATTGGAAACACCATATATTTT.

This clone has just one count. The genes are TRBV4-2 and TRBJ1-1; possible D gene TRBD1, 5 bases. This CDR3 is 15 amino acids long. Trimming removed 4 bases from V and 6 bases from J, with 18 bases in between. Germline V lookup: CDR1 LGHNA, CDR2 YNFKEQ. The CDR3 DNA is TGTGCCAGCAGCCGAGATAAGACAGTAACGGCTGAAGCTTTCTTT. Translated: CASSRDKTVTAEAFF.

The rearrangement joins TRBV2 to TRBJ1-6; 10 nucleotides agree with TRBD1. The CDR3 loop spans 15 amino acids. V trimming: 1 base; J trimming: 10 bases; junction bases outside the gene matches: 4. Germline V gene data show CDR1 as SNHLY and CDR2 as FYNNEI. The CDR3 is CASSEGTGGWSPLHF. For the CDR3, the DNA is TGTGCCAGCAGTGAAGGGACAGGGGGGTGGTCACCCCTCCACTTT. The full variable domain, completed using reference TRBV2 and TRBJ1-6, is EPEVTQTPSHQVTQMGQEVILRCVPISNHLYFYWYRQILGQKVEFLVSFYNNEISEKSEIFDDQFSVERPDGSNFTLKIRSTKLEDSAMYFCASSEGTGGWSPLHFGNGTRLTVT.

J is TRBJ1-4 and V is TRBV28, with no clear D. Germline CDR1 is MDHEN and CDR2 is SYDVKM. The V and J ends lost 7 bases and 6 bases respectively, with 15 bases between them. This CDR3 spans 14 amino acids. The CDR3 sequence: CASNTGSWDEKLFF. The CDR3 coding sequence is TGTGCCAGCAACACCGGGTCCTGGGATGAAAAACTGTTTTTT.

The chain carries TRBV4-1 and TRBJ2-7, with D possibly being TRBD2 (7 bases). The CDR3 contains 19 residues. Germline values: CDR1 MGHRA, CDR2 YSYEKL. Between the trimmed V and J ends, which lost 0 bases and 3 bases, there was a span of 24 bases. The DNA of the CDR3 is TGCGCCAGCAGCCAAGACTGGGGGGGCCTAAAATACCCAGGCTACGAGCAGTACTTC. Amino acids: CASSQDWGGLKYPGYEQYF.

The rearrangement joins TRBV14 to TRBJ2-1; 12 nucleotides agree with TRBD2. This CDR3 contains 17 residues. CDR1 is SGHDN and CDR2 is FVKESK in the germline V gene. V shed 4 bases, J shed 0 bases, and the junction held 4 bases outside the gene matches. The CDR3 DNA follows: TGTGCCAGCAGCCCGAGACTAGCGGGGGACTCCTACAATGAGCAGTTCTTC. Translated: CASSPRLAGDSYNEQFF.

This clone was observed a few times. The V and J genes are TRBV5-6 and TRBJ1-6, with a possible D match to TRBD1 (6 bases). Germline loops: CDR1 SGHDT, CDR2 YYEEEE. The V and J ends lost 4 bases and 1 base respectively, with 12 bases between them. The CDR3 has 16 residues. The CDR3 is CASSRNRVSYNSPLHF. The CDR3 DNA follows: TGTGCCAGCAGCCGGAACAGGGTTTCCTATAATTCACCCCTCCACTTT. The whole variable domain, filled in from reference TRBV5-6 and TRBJ1-6, reads DAGVTQSPTHLIKTRGQQVTLRCSPKSGHDTVSWYQQALGQGPQFIFQYYEEEERQRGNFPDRFSGHQFPNYSSELNVNALLLGDSALYLCASSRNRVSYNSPLHFGNGTRLTVT.

The J gene is TRBJ2-7, the V gene TRBV6-5, with 10 bases aligning to TRBD2. CDR3 length: 15 residues. J gave up 5 bases and V 2 bases, and 6 bases lay outside the gene matches. Looked up from germline, CDR1 is MNHEY and CDR2 is SVGAGI. CDR3 nucleotides: TGTGCCAGCAGTTACCCGGGGACTAGCGCCCACGAGCAGTACTTC. Translated, it gives CASSYPGTSAHEQYF.

V usage is TRBV15 and J usage is TRBJ2-1; D may be TRBD2 (6 bases). The ends were cut back, 1 base at V and 3 bases at J, with 13 bases in the middle. The CDR3 loop spans 16 amino acids. Germline CDR1 LNHNV, CDR2 YYDKDF (reference sequence). CDR3: CATSRATGVSYNEQFF. The CDR3 DNA sequence: TGTGCCACCAGCAGAGCAACGGGGGTAAGCTACAATGAGCAGTTCTTC.

The V and J genes are TRBV10-1 and TRBJ1-2; 7 nucleotides line up with TRBD1. The CDR3 has 14 residues. Germline values: CDR1 WNHNN, CDR2 SYGVQD (reference sequence). Losses at the gene ends were 9 bases for V and 2 bases for J; bases not matched to a gene: 9. In DNA, the CDR3 is TGCGCCAGGTTTTACACACAGGGGAACTATGGCTACACCTTC. Translation gives CARFYTQGNYGYTF.

The V call is TRBV29-1, the J call TRBJ2-7; D perhaps matches TRBD1 (5 bases). CDR1 and CDR2 (germline): SQVTM, ANQGSEA. This CDR3 has 13 residues. The germline V and J ends were trimmed by 4 bases and 0 bases, with 10 bases remaining between them. This CDR3 reads CSVGGRASYEQYF. In DNA, the CDR3 is TGCAGCGTTGGGGGCAGGGCCTCCTACGAGCAGTACTTC.

The chain uses TRBV28 and TRBJ1-5; 9 bases match TRBD1. Looked up from germline, CDR1 is MDHEN and CDR2 is SYDVKM. V was pared by 2 bases and J by 4 bases, with 0 bases of the junction left unmatched. There are 14 residues in the CDR3. The CDR3 spells CASSLGQGNQPQHF. The CDR3 bases are TGTGCCAGCAGTTTAGGACAGGGGAATCAGCCCCAGCATTTT. Variable domain in full (rest from reference TRBV28 and TRBJ1-5): DVKVTQSSRYLVKRTGEKVFLECVQDMDHENMFWYRQDPGLGLRLIYFSYDVKMKEKGDIPEGYSVSREKKERFSLILESASTNQTSMYLCASSLGQGNQPQHFGDGTRLSIL.

The CDR3 protein is CASRDRGDQPQHF. CDR3 DNA: TGTGCCAGCCGGGACAGGGGGGATCAGCCCCAGCATTTT. The chain recombines TRBV19 with TRBJ1-5; 11 nucleotides match TRBD1. CDR1 is LNHDA, CDR2 SQIVND, per germline (reference sequence). The J segment lost 5 bases and the V segment lost 9 bases, leaving 3 bases of the junction unmatched. The CDR3 is made up of 13 amino acids.

The chain recombines TRBV7-8 with TRBJ2-5; TRBD2 might be the D (5 bases). The CDR3 is 13 amino acids. Trimming stripped 2 bases from V and 5 bases from J, with 9 bases between. In germline, CDR1 is SGHVS, CDR2 FQNEAQ. In DNA, the CDR3 is TGTGCCAGCAGCTTACCGCTAGCTGAGACCCAGTACTTC. Its protein is CASSLPLAETQYF.

This clone was seen just once. The rearrangement joins TRBV9 to TRBJ1-3; D is possibly TRBD1 (6 bases). The V end lost 0 bases, the J end lost 2 bases, and 15 bases lay between the germline ends. Germline lookup yields CDR1 SGDLS and CDR2 YYNGEE. This CDR3 has 17 residues. The CDR3 sequence is CASSVGGGARAGNTIYF. DNA of the CDR3: TGTGCCAGCAGCGTAGGTGGGGGGGCCCGGGCTGGAAACACCATATATTTT.

For the CDR3, the DNA is TGTGCCAGCAGTTTTTTGACCGGGACAGGGAACACTGAAGCTTTCTTT. Translation gives CASSFLTGTGNTEAFF. This chain connects TRBV27 to TRBJ1-1; 8 positions agree with TRBD1. CDR1 is MNHEY and CDR2 is SMNVEV in the germline V gene (reference sequence). This CDR3 comprises 16 residues. V was pared by 3 bases and J by 1 base, with 7 bases of the junction left unmatched.

This chain uses TRBV7-9 with TRBJ2-7, with D tentatively TRBD1 (5 bases). Germline V gene sequence: CDR1 SEHNR, CDR2 FQNEAQ (reference sequence). V lost 5 bases and J 3 bases, leaving 14 bases between the germline ends. The CDR3 contains 14 residues. The CDR3, as DNA: TGTGCCAGCAGCCGAGGACAAATAAGCTACGAGCAGTACTTC. The encoded protein is CASSRGQISYEQYF.

This clone was counted once. V gene TRBV27 combines with J gene TRBJ1-2; D is unresolved. Trimming cost V 7 bases and J 5 bases, with 8 bases left between them. This CDR3 spans 11 amino acids. Germline V gene data show CDR1 as MNHEY and CDR2 as SMNVEV (reference sequence). Here the CDR3 DNA reads TGTGCCAGCACCTACTGGTATGGCTACACCTTC. This gives the protein CASTYWYGYTF.

The chain links TRBV12-5 to TRBJ1-1, with D uncertain. Per the germline V gene, CDR1 is LGHNT and CDR2 is FRNRAP. The CDR3 sequence is 13 residues long. Trimming removed 0 bases at V and 4 bases at J, with 6 bases between. Here the CDR3 reads CASGLVISTEAFF. CDR3 nucleotides: TGTGCTAGTGGTTTGGTAATTAGCACTGAAGCTTTCTTT.

The chain employs TRBV7-2 and TRBJ2-1, with 7 bases aligning to TRBD2. Germline lookup yields CDR1 SGHTA and CDR2 FQGNSA. The CDR3 extends over 15 amino acids. V lost 5 bases to trimming and J lost 4 bases; unmatched junction nucleotides: 8. CDR3 DNA sequence: TGTGCCAGCAGCGGTTCCGGGACTACATACAATGAGCAGTTCTTC. Translation: CASSGSGTTYNEQFF.

V is TRBV21-1 and J is TRBJ1-5; the D call TRBD1 from the table was never checked on the DNA. TRBV21-1 is assigned pseudogene status. The CDR3 loop spans 18 amino acids. CDR3 in DNA: TGTGCCAGCAGCAAATTAGTTGCCAGGGACACTCTCCATCAGCCCCAGCATTTT. Its translation is CASSKLVARDTLHQPQHF.

The chain carries TRBV27 and TRBJ2-6, with no clear D. The length of the CDR3 is 15 residues. Germline V gene sequence: CDR1 MNHEY, CDR2 SMNVEV (reference sequence). The V end lost 5 bases, the J end lost 1 base, and 9 bases lay between the germline ends. The CDR3, as DNA: TGTGCCAGCAGTCTGGCCGGGTCTGGGGCCAACGTCCTGACTTTC. The encoded protein is CASSLAGSGANVLTF.

This rearrangement joins TRBV6-1 to TRBJ2-1, with TRBD2 matching over 8 bases. The CDR3 runs 13 residues. The germline V gene encodes CDR1 MNHNS and CDR2 SASEGT. The V gene end was trimmed by 6 bases and the J gene end by 8 bases; junction bases not matched to a gene: 6. The CDR3 DNA sequence: TGTGCCAGCAGAGTGGGACTAGTCTATGAGCAGTTCTTC. Translation gives CASRVGLVYEQFF.